The rows below give T cell receptor beta chains drawn from one sample of a study of blood T cell repertoires in COVID-19. Assay: immunoSEQ multiplex PCR; the TCRdb copy retains only in-frame clones and omits some. The sample contains hundreds of thousands of clones, more than 80% of which appear only once. What was sequenced was PBMCs or T cells enriched from blood (not recorded which). These receptor sequences come from a young man who had recovered from COVID-19. The CDR3 runs from the conserved cysteine through the conserved F or W. D genes are given only for firm matches. Only some rows state a clone size, as once, few, many or a class for expanded clones.

d_gene,v_gene,j_gene,abundance,CDR3aa,CDR3nt
NA,TRBV28,TRBJ2-7,NA,CASSGYTALGSYEQYF,TGTGCCAGCAGTGGATACACCGCTCTCGGGTCCTACGAGCAGTACTTC
NA,TRBV28,TRBJ1-2,NA,CASRPTGRGLNYGYTF,TGTGCCAGCAGGCCGACAGGCAGAGGGTTGAACTATGGCTACACCTTC
NA,TRBV10-2,TRBJ1-5,NA,CASRQEVNQPQHF,TGCGCCAGCAGGCAGGAGGTGAATCAGCCCCAGCATTTT
NA,TRBV7-9,TRBJ1-3,NA,CASSLPSRGTGNTIYF,TGTGCCAGCAGCCTTCCTTCGCGGGGAACTGGAAACACCATATATTTT
NA,TRBV29-1,TRBJ2-6,NA,CSVGVSLSGANVLTF,TGCAGCGTTGGTGTGTCACTCTCTGGGGCCAACGTCCTGACTTTC
TRBD1,TRBV5-5,TRBJ1-2,NA,CASSLAFDRGYGYTF,TGTGCCAGCAGCTTGGCTTTCGACAGGGGATATGGCTACACCTTC
NA,TRBV14,TRBJ2-5,NA,CASSQVIFETQYF,TGTGCCAGCAGCCAAGTTATATTTGAGACCCAGTACTTC
NA,TRBV19,TRBJ1-2,NA,CASSVAADLYGYTF,TGTGCCAGTAGTGTCGCGGCCGACCTCTATGGCTACACCTTC
TRBD1,TRBV4-1,TRBJ1-1,NA,CASSQGQGSTEAFF,TGCGCCAGCAGCCAAGGACAGGGAAGCACTGAAGCTTTCTTT
TRBD2,TRBV27,TRBJ2-1,NA,CASSVGLAGVNEQFF,TGTGCCAGCAGTGTCGGACTAGCGGGAGTTAATGAGCAGTTCTTC
NA,TRBV5-1,TRBJ1-6,NA,CASSLDARGVSPLHF,TGCGCCAGCAGCTTGGATGCCAGGGGCGTTTCACCCCTCCACTTT
NA,TRBV5-6,TRBJ2-5,few,CASSRLGGVRETQYF,TGTGCCAGCAGCCGCCTCGGGGGAGTCAGAGAGACCCAGTACTTC
TRBD1,TRBV5-5,TRBJ1-4,NA,CASSFRAGGPTNEKLFF,TGTGCCAGCAGCTTTAGGGCAGGGGGCCCAACTAATGAAAAACTGTTTTTT
TRBD2,TRBV5-1,TRBJ2-3,many,CASSPGLATSTDTQYF,TGCGCCAGCAGCCCCGGACTAGCGACCAGCACAGATACGCAGTATTTT
TRBD1,TRBV30,TRBJ2-7,once,CAWRHRGYYEQYF,TGTGCCTGGAGGCACAGGGGGTATTACGAGCAGTACTTC
TRBD2,TRBV28,TRBJ2-7,NA,CASSRTRGYEQYF,TGTGCCAGCAGCCGGACTAGAGGTTACGAGCAGTACTTC
NA,TRBV7-2,TRBJ1-2,NA,CASSANRQVAGYTF,TGTGCCAGCAGCGCGAACAGACAGGTCGCTGGCTACACCTTC
NA,TRBV5-1,TRBJ2-3,NA,CASSLRPGNTDTQYF,TGCGCCAGCAGCCTCCGTCCGGGTAACACAGATACGCAGTATTTT
TRBD1,TRBV15,TRBJ1-5,NA,CATSRDLTGQGAQPQHF,TGTGCCACCAGCAGAGACCTGACTGGACAGGGGGCACAGCCCCAGCATTTT
TRBD2,TRBV18,TRBJ2-2,NA,CASSPPIAGVRAGELFF,TGTGCCAGCTCACCACCGATAGCGGGAGTGAGGGCCGGGGAGCTGTTTTTT